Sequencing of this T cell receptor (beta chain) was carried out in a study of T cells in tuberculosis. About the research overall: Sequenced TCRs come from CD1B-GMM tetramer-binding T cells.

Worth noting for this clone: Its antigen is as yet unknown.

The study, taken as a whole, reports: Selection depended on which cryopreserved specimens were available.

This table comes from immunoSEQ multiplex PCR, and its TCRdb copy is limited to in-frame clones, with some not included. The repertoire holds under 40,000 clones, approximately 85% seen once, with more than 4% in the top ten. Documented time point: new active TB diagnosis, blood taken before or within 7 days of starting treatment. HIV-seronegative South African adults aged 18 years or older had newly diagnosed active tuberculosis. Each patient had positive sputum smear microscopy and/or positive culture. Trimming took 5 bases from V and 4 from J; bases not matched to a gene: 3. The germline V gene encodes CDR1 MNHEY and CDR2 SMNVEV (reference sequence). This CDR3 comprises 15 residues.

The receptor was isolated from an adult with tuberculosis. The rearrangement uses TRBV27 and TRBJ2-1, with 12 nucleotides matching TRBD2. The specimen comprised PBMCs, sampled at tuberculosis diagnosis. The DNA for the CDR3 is TGTGCCAGCAGTCCTAGCGGGGGGGATTACAATGAGCAGTTCTTC. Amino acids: CASSPSGGDYNEQFF.